The clone carrying this T cell receptor beta chain was observed once. This sample was taken from a study of cytomegalovirus exposure and HLA in healthy donors. Turning to the study itself: Earlier work reported 90 million to 120 million unique TCR beta sequences from about 180 million T cells.

V shed 7 bases and J 4 bases; nucleotides not matched to a gene: 6. The CDR3 has 15 amino acids. Germline assignment: CDR1 SGHRS and CDR2 YFSETQ. Primers: 60 Vbeta forward and 13 Jbeta reverse. Per the original methods: Later work found approximately 87 million unique TCR beta chains, with roughly 11 million shared. Assay: immunoSEQ multiplex PCR; the TCRdb copy retains only in-frame clones and omits some. V, J and clone size derive from that table, while D and trimming were established from the DNA sequence. The repertoire holds some 150,000 clones, around 79% seen once, with 6.3% in the top ten. The origin of this receptor is a middle-aged man in good health and CMV-seropositive. Sequenced input: PBMCs. The V gene is TRBV5-1, the J gene TRBJ2-2, with 11 positions matching TRBD1. The CDR3 DNA sequence: TGCGCCAGCGGCGGACAGGGGGCAGTCACCGGGGAGCTGTTTTTT. Encoded protein: CASGGQGAVTGELFF.